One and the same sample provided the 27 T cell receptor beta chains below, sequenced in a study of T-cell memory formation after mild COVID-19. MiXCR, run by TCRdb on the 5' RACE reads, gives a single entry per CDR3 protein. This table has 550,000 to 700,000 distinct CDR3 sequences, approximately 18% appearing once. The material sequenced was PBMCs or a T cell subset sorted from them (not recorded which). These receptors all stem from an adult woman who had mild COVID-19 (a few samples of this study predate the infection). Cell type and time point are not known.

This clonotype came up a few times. DNA for the CDR3: TGTGCCAGCAGTCCACAGGGAAGAAAACAGCCCCAGCATTTT. Its protein is CASSPQGRKQPQHF. The rearrangement links TRBV6-7 to TRBJ1-5, with a weak D call TRBD1 (6 bases). TRBV6-7 is flagged as an ORF with uncertain function. The CDR3 is made up of 14 amino acids. V lost 5 bases and J lost 7, with 15 bases in between.

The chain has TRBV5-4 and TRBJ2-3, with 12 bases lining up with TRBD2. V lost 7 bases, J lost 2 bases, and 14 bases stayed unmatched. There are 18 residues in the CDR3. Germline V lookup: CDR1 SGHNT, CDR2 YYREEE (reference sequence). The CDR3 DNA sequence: TGTGCCAGCCAACTAGCGGGGGGCACAGGCCTGTCCACAGATACGCAGTATTTT. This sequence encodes CASQLAGGTGLSTDTQYF.

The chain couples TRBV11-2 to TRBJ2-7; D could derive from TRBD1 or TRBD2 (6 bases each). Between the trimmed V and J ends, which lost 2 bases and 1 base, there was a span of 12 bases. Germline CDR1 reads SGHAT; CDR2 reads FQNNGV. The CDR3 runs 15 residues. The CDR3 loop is CASSLIPGASYEQYF. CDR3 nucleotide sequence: TGTGCCAGCAGCTTAATTCCGGGGGCATCCTACGAGCAGTACTTC.

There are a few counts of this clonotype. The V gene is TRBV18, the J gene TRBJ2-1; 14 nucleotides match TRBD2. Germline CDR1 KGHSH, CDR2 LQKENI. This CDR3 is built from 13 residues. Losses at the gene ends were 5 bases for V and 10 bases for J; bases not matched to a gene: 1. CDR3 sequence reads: CASSGLAGGEQFF. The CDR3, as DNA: TGTGCCAGCTCAGGACTAGCGGGGGGAGAGCAGTTCTTC.

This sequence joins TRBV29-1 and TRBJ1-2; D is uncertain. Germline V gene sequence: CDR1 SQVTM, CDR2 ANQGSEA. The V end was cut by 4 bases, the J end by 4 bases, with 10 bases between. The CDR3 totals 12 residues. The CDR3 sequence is CSVVQTFYGYTF. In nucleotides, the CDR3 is TGCAGCGTTGTACAGACCTTCTATGGCTACACCTTC.

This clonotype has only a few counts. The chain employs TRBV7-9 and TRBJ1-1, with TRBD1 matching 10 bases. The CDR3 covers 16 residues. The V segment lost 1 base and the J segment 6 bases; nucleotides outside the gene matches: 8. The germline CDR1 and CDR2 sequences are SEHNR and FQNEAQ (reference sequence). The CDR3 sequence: CASSLDYETGGPEAFF. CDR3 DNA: TGTGCCAGCAGCTTAGATTATGAGACAGGGGGCCCTGAAGCTTTCTTT.

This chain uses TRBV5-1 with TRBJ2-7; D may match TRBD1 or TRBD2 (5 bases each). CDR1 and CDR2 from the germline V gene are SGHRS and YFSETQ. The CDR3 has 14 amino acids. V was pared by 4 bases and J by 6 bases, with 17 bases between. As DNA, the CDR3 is TGCGCCAGCAGCCCCCCGGGGCTAGGTGGCGAGCAGTACTTC. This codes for CASSPPGLGGEQYF.

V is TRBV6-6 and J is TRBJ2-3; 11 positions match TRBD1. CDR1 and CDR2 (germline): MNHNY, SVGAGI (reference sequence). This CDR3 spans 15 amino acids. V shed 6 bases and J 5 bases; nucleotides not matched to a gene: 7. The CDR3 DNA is TGTGCCAGCAGGGCGGACAGGGGGCAAAGAGATACGCAGTATTTT. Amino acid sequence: CASRADRGQRDTQYF.

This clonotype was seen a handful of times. In DNA form, the CDR3 reads TGTGCCAGCAGCATTAGACAGGGTTTCAGCTCTGGGGCCAACGTCCTGACTTTC. Amino acid sequence: CASSIRQGFSSGANVLTF. The J gene is TRBJ2-6, the V gene TRBV5-5; 7 bases are shared with TRBD1. CDR1 and CDR2 (germline): SGHKS, YYEKEE (reference sequence). Unmatched junction bases numbered 10, after V lost 4 bases and J lost 0 bases. The CDR3 extends over 18 amino acids.

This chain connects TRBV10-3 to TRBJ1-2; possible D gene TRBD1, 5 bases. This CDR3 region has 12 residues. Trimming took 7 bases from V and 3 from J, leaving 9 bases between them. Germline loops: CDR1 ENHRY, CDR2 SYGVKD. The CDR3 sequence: CAINQGDYGYTF. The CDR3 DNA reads TGTGCCATCAACCAGGGCGACTATGGCTACACCTTC.

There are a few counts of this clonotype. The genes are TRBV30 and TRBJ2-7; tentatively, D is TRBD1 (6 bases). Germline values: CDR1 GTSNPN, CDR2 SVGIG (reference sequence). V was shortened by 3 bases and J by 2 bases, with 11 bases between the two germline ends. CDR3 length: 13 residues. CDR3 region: CAWSGQFAYEQYF. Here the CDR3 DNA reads TGTGCCTGGAGCGGACAGTTCGCCTACGAGCAGTACTTC.

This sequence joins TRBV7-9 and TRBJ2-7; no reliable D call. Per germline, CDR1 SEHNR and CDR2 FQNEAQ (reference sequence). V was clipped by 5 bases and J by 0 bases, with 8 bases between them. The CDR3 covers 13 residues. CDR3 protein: CASSQKDSYEQYF. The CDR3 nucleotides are TGTGCCAGCAGCCAAAAGGACTCCTACGAGCAGTACTTC.

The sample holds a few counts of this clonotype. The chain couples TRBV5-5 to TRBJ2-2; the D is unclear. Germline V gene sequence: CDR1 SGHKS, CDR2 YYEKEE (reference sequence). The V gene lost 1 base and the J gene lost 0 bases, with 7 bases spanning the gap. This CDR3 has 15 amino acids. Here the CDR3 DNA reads TGTGCCAGCAGCTTGAACAACCCGAACACCGGGGAGCTGTTTTTT. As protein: CASSLNNPNTGELFF.

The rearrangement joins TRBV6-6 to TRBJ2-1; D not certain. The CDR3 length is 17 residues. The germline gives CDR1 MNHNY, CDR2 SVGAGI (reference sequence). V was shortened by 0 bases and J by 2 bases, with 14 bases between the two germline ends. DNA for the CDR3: TGTGCCAGCAGTTACTCTGGGGATATGGTTGCCTACAATGAGCAGTTCTTC. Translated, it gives CASSYSGDMVAYNEQFF.

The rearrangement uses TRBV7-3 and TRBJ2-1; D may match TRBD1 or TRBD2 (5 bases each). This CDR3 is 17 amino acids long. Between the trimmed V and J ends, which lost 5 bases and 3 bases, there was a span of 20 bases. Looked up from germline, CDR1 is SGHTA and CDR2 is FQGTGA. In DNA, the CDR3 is TGTGCCAGCAGCCCCACAGGACGGGCTAGCTTCTACAATGAGCAGTTCTTC. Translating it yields CASSPTGRASFYNEQFF.

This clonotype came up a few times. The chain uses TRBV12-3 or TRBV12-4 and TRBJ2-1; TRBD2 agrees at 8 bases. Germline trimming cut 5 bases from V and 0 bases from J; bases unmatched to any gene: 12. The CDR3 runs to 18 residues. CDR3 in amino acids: CASSPSSLAGASYNEQFF. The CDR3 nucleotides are TGTGCCAGCAGTCCCTCTTCCCTAGCGGGCGCCTCCTACAATGAGCAGTTCTTC.

DNA of the CDR3: TGTGCCAGCAGCGTACGACAGGGAGTAGCCAAAAACATTCAGTACTTC. It specifies CASSVRQGVAKNIQYF. The chain recombines TRBV7-8 with TRBJ2-4; the match to TRBD1 covers 7 bases. The germline gives CDR1 SGHVS, CDR2 FQNEAQ. The trim removed 5 bases at V and 0 bases at J, leaving 7 bases unmatched. The CDR3 runs to 16 residues.

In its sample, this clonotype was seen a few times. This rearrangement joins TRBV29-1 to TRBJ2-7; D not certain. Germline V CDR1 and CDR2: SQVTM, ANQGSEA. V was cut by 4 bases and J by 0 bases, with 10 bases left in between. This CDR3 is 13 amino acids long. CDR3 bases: TGCAGCGTTGTTCAGAGGAGCTCCTACGAGCAGTACTTC. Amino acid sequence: CSVVQRSSYEQYF.

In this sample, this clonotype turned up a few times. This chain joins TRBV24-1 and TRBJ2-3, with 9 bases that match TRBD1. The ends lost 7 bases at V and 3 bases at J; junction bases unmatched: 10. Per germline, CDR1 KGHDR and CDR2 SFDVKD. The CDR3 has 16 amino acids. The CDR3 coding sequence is TGTGCCACCAGCCGACCTCTGACAGGGGGAACAGATACGCAGTATTTT. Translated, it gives CATSRPLTGGTDTQYF.

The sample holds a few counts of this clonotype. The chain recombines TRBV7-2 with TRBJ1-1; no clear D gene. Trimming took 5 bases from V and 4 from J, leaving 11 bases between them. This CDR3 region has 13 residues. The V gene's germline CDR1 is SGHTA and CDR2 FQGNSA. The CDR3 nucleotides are TGTGCCAGCAGCGCCAGGATGGCCACTGAAGCTTTCTTT. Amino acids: CASSARMATEAFF.

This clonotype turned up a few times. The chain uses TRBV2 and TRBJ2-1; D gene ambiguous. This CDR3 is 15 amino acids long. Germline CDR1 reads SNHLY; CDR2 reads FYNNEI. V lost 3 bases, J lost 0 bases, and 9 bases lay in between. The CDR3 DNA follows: TGTGCCAGCAGTGACTGGGTGGGCTCCTACAATGAGCAGTTCTTC. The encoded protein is CASSDWVGSYNEQFF.

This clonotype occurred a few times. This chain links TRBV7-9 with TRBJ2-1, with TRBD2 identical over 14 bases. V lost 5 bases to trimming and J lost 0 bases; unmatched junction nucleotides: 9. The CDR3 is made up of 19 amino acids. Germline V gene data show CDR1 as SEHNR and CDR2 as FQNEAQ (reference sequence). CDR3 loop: CASSQTGTSGGLSYNEQFF. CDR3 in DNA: TGTGCCAGCAGCCAGACCGGGACTAGCGGGGGCCTCTCCTACAATGAGCAGTTCTTC.

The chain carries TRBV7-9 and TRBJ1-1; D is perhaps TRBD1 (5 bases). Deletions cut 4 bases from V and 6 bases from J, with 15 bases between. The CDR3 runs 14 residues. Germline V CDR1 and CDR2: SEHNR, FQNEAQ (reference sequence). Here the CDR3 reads CASSSIGRGAEAFF. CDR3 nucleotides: TGTGCCAGCAGCTCTATAGGGAGAGGGGCTGAAGCTTTCTTT.

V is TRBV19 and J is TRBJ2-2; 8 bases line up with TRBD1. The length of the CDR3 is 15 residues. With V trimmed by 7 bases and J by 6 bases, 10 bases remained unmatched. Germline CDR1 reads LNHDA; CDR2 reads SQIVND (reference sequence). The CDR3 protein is CASTRDRGQAGELFF. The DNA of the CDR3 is TGTGCCAGTACCCGTGACAGGGGACAAGCCGGGGAGCTGTTTTTT.

The CDR3 bases are TGTGCCAGCAGCTGGCGGGGGACTAGCGGGAGAATAGGGAATGAGCAGTTCTTC. It encodes CASSWRGTSGRIGNEQFF. This rearrangement joins TRBV7-2 to TRBJ2-1, with 14 bases fitting TRBD2. Trimming took 4 bases from V and 7 from J; bases not matched to a gene: 12. The V gene's germline CDR1 is SGHTA and CDR2 FQGNSA. The CDR3 runs 18 residues. Supplemented by reference TRBV7-2 and TRBJ2-1, the full variable domain reads GAGVSQSPSNKVTEKGKDVELRCDPISGHTALYWYRQSLGQGLEFLIYFQGNSAPDKSGLPSDRFSAERTGGSVSTLTIQRTQQEDSAVYLCASSWRGTSGRIGNEQFFGPGTRLTVL.

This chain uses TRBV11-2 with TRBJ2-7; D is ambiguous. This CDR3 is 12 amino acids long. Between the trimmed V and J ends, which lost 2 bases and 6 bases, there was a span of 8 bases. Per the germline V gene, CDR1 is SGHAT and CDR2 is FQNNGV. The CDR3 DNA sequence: TGTGCCAGCAGCTTAATATCGCGCGAGCAGTACTTC. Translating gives CASSLISREQYF.

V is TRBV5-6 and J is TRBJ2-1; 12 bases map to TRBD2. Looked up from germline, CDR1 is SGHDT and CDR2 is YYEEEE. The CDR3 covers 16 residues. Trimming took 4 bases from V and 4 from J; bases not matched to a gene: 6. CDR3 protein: CASSLTSGSLYNEQFF. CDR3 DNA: TGTGCCAGCAGCCTGACTAGCGGGAGCCTATACAATGAGCAGTTCTTC.